This T cell receptor beta chain was identified during a study of T cells after yellow fever vaccination. Findings and limits, study-wide: Clonotypes shared by both compartments, CD4 and CD8, made up a small share. FACS-sorted repertoires could harbor abundant contaminating bulk-population clonotypes.

This clonotype showed up just a few times. The antigen is undetermined. The CDR3 has 15 amino acids. V dropped 2 bases and J dropped 8; count of bases not matched to a gene: 4. From germline, CDR1 is MNHEY and CDR2 SVGAGI. Synthesis of TCR cDNA relied on 5'RACE template switching, which attached a universal primer site and UMIs. TCRdb called the 5' RACE reads again in MiXCR, with one record for every CDR3 protein. The table includes 500,000 to 650,000 distinct CDR3 sequences, 13% detected once. The receptor was isolated from a man aged 25 to 40 who received the YFV17D yellow fever vaccine. The V gene is TRBV6-5, the J gene TRBJ2-1, with 12 bases matching TRBD2. Sequencing was performed on PBMCs, taken on the day of the yellow fever booster vaccination. The CDR3, as DNA: TGTGCCAGCAGTTACCCGGGACTAGCGGGCGATGAGCAGTTCTTC. As protein: CASSYPGLAGDEQFF.